Below are 5 T cell receptor beta chains sequenced from a single sample in a study of neurological immune-mediated disorders. A single record per CDR3 protein comes from TCRdb applying MiXCR to the 5' RACE reads. The sample lists around 100,000 distinct CDR3 sequences; 10% to 12% were seen once. Time point here: longitudinal time-point 3. The sequencing sample was made of PBMCs. The receptors stem from a female donor with HTLV-1-associated myelopathy (HAM/TSP).

This clonotype was recorded at least ten times. The chain uses TRBV30 and TRBJ1-2, with D uncertain. There are 11 residues in the CDR3. V was trimmed by 1 base and J by 7 bases, leaving 7 bases between them. Germline V gene sequence: CDR1 GTSNPN, CDR2 SVGIG (reference sequence). Written as DNA, the CDR3 is TGTGCCTGGAGTGCTGTAGGTGGCTACACCTTC. The encoded protein is CAWSAVGGYTF.

This clonotype has ten or more counts. The chain combines TRBV5-6 with TRBJ2-5; 7 bases map to TRBD1. Germline V gene sequence: CDR1 SGHDT, CDR2 YYEEEE. The CDR3 runs 14 residues. V dropped 4 bases and J dropped 7; count of bases not matched to a gene: 10. The CDR3 here is CASSQGQPGWTQYF. As DNA, the CDR3 is TGTGCCAGCAGCCAGGGACAGCCTGGATGGACCCAGTACTTC. Combining the CDR3 with reference TRBV5-6 and TRBJ2-5 gives the whole variable domain DAGVTQSPTHLIKTRGQQVTLRCSPKSGHDTVSWYQQALGQGPQFIFQYYEEEERQRGNFPDRFSGHQFPNYSSELNVNALLLGDSALYLCASSQGQPGWTQYFGPGTRLLVL.

In its sample, this clonotype was seen many times. The V gene is TRBV28, the J gene TRBJ1-6; D not certain. Germline-derived CDR1 and CDR2 are MDHEN and SYDVKM. The CDR3 contains 14 residues. V was clipped by 0 bases and J by 8 bases, with 8 bases between them. The CDR3 DNA is TGTGCCAGCAGTTTATGGGACGAGGATTCACCCCTCCACTTT. Translation gives CASSLWDEDSPLHF.

This clonotype showed up many times. The rearrangement uses TRBV6-5 and TRBJ2-7; D tentatively fits TRBD1 or TRBD2 (5 bases each). The CDR3 totals 14 residues. Trimming took 8 bases from V and 3 from J, leaving 17 bases between them. The germline CDR1 and CDR2 sequences are MNHEY and SVGAGI. CDR3 loop: CASATPGRGYEQYF. The CDR3 DNA is TGTGCCAGCGCAACTCCGGGACGGGGCTACGAGCAGTACTTC.

There are many counts of this clonotype. CDR3 protein: CSAKDQGAGTEAFF. The DNA of the CDR3 is TGCAGTGCTAAAGATCAGGGGGCGGGAACTGAAGCTTTCTTT. The chain carries TRBV20-1 and TRBJ1-1; 8 bases match TRBD1. Per germline, CDR1 DFQATT and CDR2 SNEGSKA (reference sequence). The V gene end was trimmed by 4 bases and the J gene end by 5 bases; junction bases not matched to a gene: 9. CDR3 length: 14 residues.